The clone carrying this T cell receptor beta chain was counted ten times or more. Its antigen is unknown. The length of the CDR3 is 14 residues. The germline CDR1 and CDR2 sequences are SQVTM and ANQGSEA. The V and J ends lost 3 bases and 4 bases respectively, with 15 bases between them. Combining iRepertoire HTBI primers with Arm-PCR of CDR3 regions, the authors built TCR beta libraries. TCRdb independently ran MiXCR on the multiplex PCR reads; one entry per CDR3 protein. This table has hundreds of thousands of distinct CDR3 sequences, roughly 16% appearing once. This record comes from a study of regulatory T cells in long-lasting Graves disease. Indicated time point: newly diagnosed GD, antithyroid drugs for less than 3 months. The authors made the TCR library using RNA they extracted from PBMCs. Study-wide results and limits: Persistent disease preferred TRBV28, TRBJ1-2 and TRBJ2-5.

These same data were also listed under a study on T cells in Graves' hyperthyroidism and ophthalmopathy. That work contributes: Using the HTBI primer set, a first-round RT-PCR was run on the TCR CDR3. The model identified upcoming ophthalmopathy a median about six months ahead of onset.

The source is a woman aged 35-60 years with Graves disease. The chain couples TRBV29-1 to TRBJ1-1; tentative D call: TRBD1 (6 bases). The source material was peripheral blood mononuclear cells (PBMCs), sampled at new diagnosis, from a patient treated with antithyroid drugs. The CDR3 DNA sequence: TGCAGCGTTGACTCTCAGGGGCTCGGCACTGAAGCTTTCTTT. Amino acids: CSVDSQGLGTEAFF.